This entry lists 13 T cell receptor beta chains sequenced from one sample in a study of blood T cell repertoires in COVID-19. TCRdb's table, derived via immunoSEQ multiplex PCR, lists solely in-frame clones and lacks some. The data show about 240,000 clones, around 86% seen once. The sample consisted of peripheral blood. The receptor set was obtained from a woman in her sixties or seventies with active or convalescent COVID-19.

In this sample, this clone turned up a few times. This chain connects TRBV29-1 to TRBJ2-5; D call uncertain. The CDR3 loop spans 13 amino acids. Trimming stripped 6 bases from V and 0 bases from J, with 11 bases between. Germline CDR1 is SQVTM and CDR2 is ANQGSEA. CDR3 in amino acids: CSVPYVHQETQYF. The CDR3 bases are TGCAGCGTCCCCTACGTACACCAAGAGACCCAGTACTTC. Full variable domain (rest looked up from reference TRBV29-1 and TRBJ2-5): SAVISQKPSRDICQRGTSLTIQCQVDSQVTMMFWYRQQPGQSLTLIATANQGSEATYESGFVIDKFPISRPNLTFSTLTVSNMSPEDSSIYLCSVPYVHQETQYFGPGTRLLVL.

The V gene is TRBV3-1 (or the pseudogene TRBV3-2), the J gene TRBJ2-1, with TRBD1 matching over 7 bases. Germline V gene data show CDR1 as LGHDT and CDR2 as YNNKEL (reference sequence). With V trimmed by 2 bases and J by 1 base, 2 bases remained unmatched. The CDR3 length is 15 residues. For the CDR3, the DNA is TGTGCCAGCAGCCAATACAGGGGTTCCTACAATGAGCAGTTCTTC. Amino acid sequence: CASSQYRGSYNEQFF.

CDR3 sequence (DNA): TGTGCCTGGAGTCCAGACCGGACAGGGGGAGGAAACACCATATATTTT. This sequence encodes CAWSPDRTGGGNTIYF. The rearrangement joins TRBV30 to TRBJ1-3, with TRBD1 identical over 10 bases. The CDR3 has 16 amino acids. V lost 2 bases to trimming and J lost 4 bases; unmatched junction nucleotides: 8. Germline CDR1 is GTSNPN and CDR2 is SVGIG (reference sequence).

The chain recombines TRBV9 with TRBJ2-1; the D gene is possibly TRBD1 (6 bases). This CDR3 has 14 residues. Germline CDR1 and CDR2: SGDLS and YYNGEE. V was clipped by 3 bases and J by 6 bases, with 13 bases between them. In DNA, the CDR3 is TGTGCCAGCAGCGGAGACAGGAGGATCAATGAGCAGTTCTTC. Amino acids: CASSGDRRINEQFF.

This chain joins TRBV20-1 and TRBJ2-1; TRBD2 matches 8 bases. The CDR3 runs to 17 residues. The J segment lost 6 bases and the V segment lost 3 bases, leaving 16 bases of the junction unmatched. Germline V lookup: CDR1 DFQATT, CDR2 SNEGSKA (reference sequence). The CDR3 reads CSASDLKRTSLGNEQFF. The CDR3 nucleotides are TGCAGTGCTAGTGACCTAAAGCGGACTAGCCTTGGCAATGAGCAGTTCTTC.

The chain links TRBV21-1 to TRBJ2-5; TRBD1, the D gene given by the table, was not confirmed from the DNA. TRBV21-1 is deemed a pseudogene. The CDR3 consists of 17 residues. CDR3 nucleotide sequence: TGTGCCAGCAGCAAAATCTGGCAGTGTGGGGCCCAAGAGACCCAGTACTTC. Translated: CASSKIWQCGAQETQYF.

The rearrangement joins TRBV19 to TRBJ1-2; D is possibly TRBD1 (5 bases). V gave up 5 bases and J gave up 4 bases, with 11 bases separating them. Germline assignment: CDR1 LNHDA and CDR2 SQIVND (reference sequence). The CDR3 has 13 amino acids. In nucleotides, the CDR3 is TGTGCCAGTAGTTCGACAGTTCTCTATGGCTACACCTTC. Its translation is CASSSTVLYGYTF.

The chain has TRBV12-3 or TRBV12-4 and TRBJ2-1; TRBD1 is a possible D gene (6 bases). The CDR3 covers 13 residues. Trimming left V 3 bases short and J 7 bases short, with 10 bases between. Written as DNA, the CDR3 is TGTGCCAGCAGTTTGGGGGCAGGAAATGAGCAGTTCTTC. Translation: CASSLGAGNEQFF.

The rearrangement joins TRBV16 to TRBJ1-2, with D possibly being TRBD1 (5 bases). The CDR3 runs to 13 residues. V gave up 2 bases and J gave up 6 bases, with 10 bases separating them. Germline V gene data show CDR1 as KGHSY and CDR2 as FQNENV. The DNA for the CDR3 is TGTGCCAGCAGCCAACAGGGATTTGATGGCTACACCTTC. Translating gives CASSQQGFDGYTF.

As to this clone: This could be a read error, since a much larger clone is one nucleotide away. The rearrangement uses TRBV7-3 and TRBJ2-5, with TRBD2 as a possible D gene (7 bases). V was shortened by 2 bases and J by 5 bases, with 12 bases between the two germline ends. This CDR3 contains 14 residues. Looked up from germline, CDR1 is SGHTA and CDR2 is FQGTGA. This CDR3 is CASSLAGAGETQYF. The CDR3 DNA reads TGTGCCAGCAGCTTAGCGGGGGCCGGGGAGACCCAGTACTTC.

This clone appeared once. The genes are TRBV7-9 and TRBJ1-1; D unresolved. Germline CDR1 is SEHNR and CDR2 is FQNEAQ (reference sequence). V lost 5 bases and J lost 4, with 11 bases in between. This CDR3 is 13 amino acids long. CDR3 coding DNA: TGTGCCAGCAGCCTGAGAGTGAGCACTGAAGCTTTCTTT. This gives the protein CASSLRVSTEAFF.

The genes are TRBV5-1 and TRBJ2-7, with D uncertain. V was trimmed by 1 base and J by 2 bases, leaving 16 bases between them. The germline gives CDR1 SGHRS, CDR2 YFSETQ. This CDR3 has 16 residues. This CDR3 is CASSLSNVGLPYEQYF. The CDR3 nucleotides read TGCGCCAGCAGCTTGAGTAACGTGGGCCTACCCTACGAGCAGTACTTC.

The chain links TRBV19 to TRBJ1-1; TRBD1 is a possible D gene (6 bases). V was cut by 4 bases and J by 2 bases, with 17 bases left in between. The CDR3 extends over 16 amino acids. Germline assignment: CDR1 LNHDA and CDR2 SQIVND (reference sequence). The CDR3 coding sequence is TGTGCCAGTAGTAGCTGGCAGGGGAAGGCAAACACTGAAGCTTTCTTT. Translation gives CASSSWQGKANTEAFF.